What follows is one T cell receptor beta chain and its context. Germline V lookup: CDR1 SGHVS, CDR2 FQNEAQ. The CDR3 contains 17 residues. The trim removed 5 bases at V and 4 bases at J, leaving 13 bases unmatched. Some clones are missing from TCRdb's copy, which holds only in-frame ones; the method was immunoSEQ multiplex PCR. The top ten clones hold less than 15% of a sample with over 150,000 clones, 65% to 90% of them seen once. This specimen comes from a study of blood T cell repertoires in COVID-19. Background on the study: The United States, Italy and Spain were the sources of the acute and convalescent COVID-19 samples. Nucleic acid was either cDNA or gDNA, and it came from T cells, B-cell-depleted T cells, or PBMCs.

Source material: peripheral blood. The sequence was obtained from a human donor in a cohort sampled during active COVID-19. V is TRBV7-8 and J is TRBJ1-3; TRBD1 agrees at 8 bases. In DNA form, the CDR3 reads TGTGCCAGCAGCCCCGGGACAGGAACGGGCTCCGGAAACACCATATATTTT. It specifies CASSPGTGTGSGNTIYF.